What follows describes a single TCR beta chain. The antigen remains undetermined. The length of the CDR3 is 14 residues. Germline V lookup: CDR1 SEHNR, CDR2 FQNEAQ (reference sequence). Trimming took off 1 base at V and 0 bases at J, with 6 bases between the two ends. Using immunoSEQ multiplex PCR, the repertoire was profiled, and TCRdb retains in-frame clones only, with some absent. The sample yields over 100,000 clones, approximately 90% seen once. This sample was taken from a study of T cell responses to AZD1222 COVID-19 vaccine. Study outcomes and limitations: Repertoire sampling happened only post peak T cell response.

The origin of this receptor is an adult in good health. The specimen was peripheral blood, collected on day 0 of AZD1222 vaccination. The gene calls are TRBV7-9 and TRBJ1-1; TRBD1 might be the D (5 bases). The CDR3, as DNA: TGTGCCAGCAGCTTAGGACAGATGAACACTGAAGCTTTCTTT. Translated, it gives CASSLGQMNTEAFF.